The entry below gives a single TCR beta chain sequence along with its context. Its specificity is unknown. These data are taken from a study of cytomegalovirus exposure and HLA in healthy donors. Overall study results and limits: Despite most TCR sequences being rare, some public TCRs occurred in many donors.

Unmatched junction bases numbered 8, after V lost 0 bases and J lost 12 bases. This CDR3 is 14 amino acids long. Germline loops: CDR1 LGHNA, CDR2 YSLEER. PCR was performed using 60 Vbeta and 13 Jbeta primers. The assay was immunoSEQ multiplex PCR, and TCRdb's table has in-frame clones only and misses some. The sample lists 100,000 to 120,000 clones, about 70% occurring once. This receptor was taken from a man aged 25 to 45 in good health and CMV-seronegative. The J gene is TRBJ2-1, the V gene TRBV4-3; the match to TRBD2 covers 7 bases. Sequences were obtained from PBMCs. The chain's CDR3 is CASSQDLGGSTQFF. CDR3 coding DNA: TGCGCCAGCAGCCAAGATCTTGGCGGGAGCACGCAGTTCTTC.